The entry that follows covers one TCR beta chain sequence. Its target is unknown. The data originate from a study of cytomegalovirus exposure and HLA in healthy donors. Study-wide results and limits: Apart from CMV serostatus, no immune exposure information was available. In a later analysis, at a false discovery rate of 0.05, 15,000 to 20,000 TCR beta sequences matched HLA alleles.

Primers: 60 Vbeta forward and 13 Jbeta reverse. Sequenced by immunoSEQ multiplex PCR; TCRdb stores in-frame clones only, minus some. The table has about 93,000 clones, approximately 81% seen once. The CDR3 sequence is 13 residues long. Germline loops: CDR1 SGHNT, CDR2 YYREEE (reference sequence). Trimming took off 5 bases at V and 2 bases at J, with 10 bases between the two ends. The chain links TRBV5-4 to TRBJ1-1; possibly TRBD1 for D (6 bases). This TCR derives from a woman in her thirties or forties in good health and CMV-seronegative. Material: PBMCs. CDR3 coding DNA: TGTGCCAGCAGTATGACAGGAAACACTGAAGCTTTCTTT. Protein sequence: CASSMTGNTEAFF.